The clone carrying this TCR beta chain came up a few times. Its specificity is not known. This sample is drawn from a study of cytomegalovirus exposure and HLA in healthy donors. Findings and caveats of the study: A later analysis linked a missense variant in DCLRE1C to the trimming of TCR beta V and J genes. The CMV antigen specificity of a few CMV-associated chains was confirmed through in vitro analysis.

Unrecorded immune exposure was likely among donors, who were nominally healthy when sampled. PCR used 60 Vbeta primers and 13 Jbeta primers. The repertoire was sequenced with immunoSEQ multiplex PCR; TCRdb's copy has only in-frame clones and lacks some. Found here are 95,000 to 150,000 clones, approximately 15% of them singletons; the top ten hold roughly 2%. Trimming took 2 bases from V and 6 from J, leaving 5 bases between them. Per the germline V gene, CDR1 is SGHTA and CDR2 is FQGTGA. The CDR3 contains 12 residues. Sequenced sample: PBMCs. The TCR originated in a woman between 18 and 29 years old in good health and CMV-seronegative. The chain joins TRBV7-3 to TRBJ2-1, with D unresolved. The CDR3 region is CASSLYSNEQFF. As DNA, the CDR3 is TGTGCCAGCAGCTTATACAGCAATGAGCAGTTCTTC.